The source of this T cell receptor beta chain is a study of CD8+CD57+ T cells in acquired aplastic anemia. Study details: Sorted CD4+ and CD8+ cell DNA averaged around 3 ug. General study points: Twenty-nine CD8+ CDR3 sequences were shared between patients and controls. Patients versus controls showed no significant CD8+ Simpson's diversity difference.

Turning to this clonotype: The antigen is undetermined.

In germline, CDR1 is LNHNV, CDR2 YYDKDF (reference sequence). The ends were cut back, 5 bases at V and 1 base at J, with 14 bases in the middle. This CDR3 is built from 15 residues. TCR beta VDJ and CDR3 profiles were obtained from a genomic DNA template. One entry per CDR3 protein, called by TCRdb with MiXCR from the reads. The top ten hold 2% to 2.5% of the sample, which has some 64,000 distinct CDR3 sequences, around 50% seen once. This chain joins TRBV15 and TRBJ2-5, with D perhaps assigned TRBD1 or TRBD2 (5 bases each). The TCR was taken from a human donor in good health, serving as a control. The sequenced material came from sorted CD4+, CD8+, or CD8+CD57+ T cells (not recorded which) from PBMCs. The CDR3 region is CATSRKAGTQETQYF. The CDR3, as DNA: TGTGCCACCAGCCGAAAAGCCGGGACCCAAGAGACCCAGTACTTC. Complete variable domain (other parts from reference TRBV15 and TRBJ2-5): DAMVIQNPRYQVTQFGKPVTLSCSQTLNHNVMYWYQQKSSQAPKLLFHYYDKDFNNEADTPDNFQSRRPNTSFCFLDIRSPGLGDTAMYLCATSRKAGTQETQYFGPGTRLLVL.